This record looks at one T cell receptor beta chain sequence and its context. This record belongs to a study of control samples from healthy donors and cancer patients. Clones were read by immunoSEQ multiplex PCR, and TCRdb kept only the in-frame ones, dropping some. The sample contains a few hundred thousand clones, roughly 90% of which appear only once. Germline V gives CDR1 LNHNV, CDR2 YYDKDF (reference sequence). With V trimmed by 8 bases and J by 0 bases, 7 bases remained unmatched. The CDR3 has 15 residues. The J gene is TRBJ1-5, the V gene TRBV15; the match to TRBD1 covers 7 bases. The receptor was derived from a man aged 40-50 years with head and neck cancer. Sequencing was performed on PBMCs. The CDR3, as DNA: TGTGCCACCCAGGGGGGATCTTATAGCAATCAGCCCCAGCATTTT. Its protein product is CATQGGSYSNQPQHF.